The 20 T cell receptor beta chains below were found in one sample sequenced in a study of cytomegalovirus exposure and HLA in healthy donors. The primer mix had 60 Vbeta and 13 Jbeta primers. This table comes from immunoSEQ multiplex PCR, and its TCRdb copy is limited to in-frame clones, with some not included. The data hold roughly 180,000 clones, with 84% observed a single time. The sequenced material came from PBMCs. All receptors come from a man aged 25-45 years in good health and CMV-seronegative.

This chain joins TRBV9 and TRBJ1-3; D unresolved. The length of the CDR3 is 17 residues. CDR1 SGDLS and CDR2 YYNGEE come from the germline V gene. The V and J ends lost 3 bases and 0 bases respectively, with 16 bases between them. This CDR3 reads CASSGRETGNSGNTIYF. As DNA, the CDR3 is TGTGCCAGCAGCGGTAGGGAGACGGGGAACTCTGGAAACACCATATATTTT.

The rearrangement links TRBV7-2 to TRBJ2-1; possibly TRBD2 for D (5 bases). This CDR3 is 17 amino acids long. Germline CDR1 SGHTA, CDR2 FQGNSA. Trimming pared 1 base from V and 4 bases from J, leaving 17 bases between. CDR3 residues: CASSLGRTRSLYNEQFF. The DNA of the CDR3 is TGTGCCAGCAGCTTAGGCAGGACTCGTTCTTTATACAATGAGCAGTTCTTC. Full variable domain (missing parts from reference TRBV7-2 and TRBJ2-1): GAGVSQSPSNKVTEKGKDVELRCDPISGHTALYWYRQSLGQGLEFLIYFQGNSAPDKSGLPSDRFSAERTGGSVSTLTIQRTQQEDSAVYLCASSLGRTRSLYNEQFFGPGTRLTVL.

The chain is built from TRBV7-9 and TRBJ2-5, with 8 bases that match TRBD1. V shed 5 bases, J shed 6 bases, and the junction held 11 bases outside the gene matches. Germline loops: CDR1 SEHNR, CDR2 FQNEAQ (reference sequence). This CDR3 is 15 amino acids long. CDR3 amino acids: CASSLSDRGTKTQYF. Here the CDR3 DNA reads TGTGCCAGCAGCCTCTCAGACAGGGGAACAAAGACCCAGTACTTC.

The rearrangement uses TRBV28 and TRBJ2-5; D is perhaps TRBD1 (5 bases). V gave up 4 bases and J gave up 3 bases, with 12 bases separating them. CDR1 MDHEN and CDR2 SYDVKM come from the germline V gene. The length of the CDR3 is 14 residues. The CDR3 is CASSYSRREETQYF. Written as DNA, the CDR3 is TGTGCCAGCAGTTACTCCCGCAGGGAAGAGACCCAGTACTTC.

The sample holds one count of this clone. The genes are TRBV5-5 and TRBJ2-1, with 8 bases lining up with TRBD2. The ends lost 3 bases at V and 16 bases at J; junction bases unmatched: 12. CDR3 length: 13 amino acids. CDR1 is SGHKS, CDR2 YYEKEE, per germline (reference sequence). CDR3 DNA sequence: TGTGCCAGCAGCTCTGGGGCGGATGGACTAGCTTTCTTC. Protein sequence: CASSSGADGLAFF.

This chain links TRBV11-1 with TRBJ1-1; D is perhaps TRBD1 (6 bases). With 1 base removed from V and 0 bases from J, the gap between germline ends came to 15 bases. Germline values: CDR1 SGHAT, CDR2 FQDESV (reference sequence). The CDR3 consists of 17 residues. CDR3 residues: CASSLVQGQILNTEAFF. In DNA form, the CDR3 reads TGTGCCAGCAGCTTAGTACAGGGTCAAATCCTGAACACTGAAGCTTTCTTT.

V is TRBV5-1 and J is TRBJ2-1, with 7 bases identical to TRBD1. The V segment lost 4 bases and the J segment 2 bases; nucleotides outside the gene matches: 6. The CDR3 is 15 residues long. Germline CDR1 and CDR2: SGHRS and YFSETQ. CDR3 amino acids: CASSRTQGPYNEQFF. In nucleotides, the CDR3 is TGCGCCAGCAGCCGTACACAGGGGCCCTACAATGAGCAGTTCTTC.

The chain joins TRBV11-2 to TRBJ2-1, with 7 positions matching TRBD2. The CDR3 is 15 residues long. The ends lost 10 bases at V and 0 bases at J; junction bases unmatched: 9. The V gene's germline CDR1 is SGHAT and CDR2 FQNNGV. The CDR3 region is CATKTGGSSYNEQFF. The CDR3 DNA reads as TGTGCCACCAAAACAGGCGGGAGCTCCTACAATGAGCAGTTCTTC. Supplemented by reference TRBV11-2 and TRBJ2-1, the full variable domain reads EAGVAQSPRYKIIEKRQSVAFWCNPISGHATLYWYQQILGQGPKLLIQFQNNGVVDDSQLPKDRFSAERLKGVDSTLKIQPAKLEDSAVYLCATKTGGSSYNEQFFGPGTRLTVL.

For the CDR3, the DNA is TGTGCCAGCACTCTGACTAGCTACAATGAGCAGTTCTTC. Translating gives CASTLTSYNEQFF. The chain links TRBV2 to TRBJ2-1, with D maybe TRBD2 (6 bases). This CDR3 region has 13 residues. CDR1 is SNHLY and CDR2 is FYNNEI in the germline V gene. V lost 7 bases and J 3 bases, leaving 10 bases between the germline ends.

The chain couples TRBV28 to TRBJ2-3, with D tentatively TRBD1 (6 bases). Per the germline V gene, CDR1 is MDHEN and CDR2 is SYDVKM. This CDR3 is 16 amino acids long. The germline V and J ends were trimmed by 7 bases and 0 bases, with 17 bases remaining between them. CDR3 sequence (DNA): TGTGCCAGCATCCAACAGGGCCGATTTAGCACAGATACGCAGTATTTT. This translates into CASIQQGRFSTDTQYF.

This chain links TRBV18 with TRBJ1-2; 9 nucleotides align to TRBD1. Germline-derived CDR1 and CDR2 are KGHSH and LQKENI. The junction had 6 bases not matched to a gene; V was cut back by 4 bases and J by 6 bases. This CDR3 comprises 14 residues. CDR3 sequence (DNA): TGTGCCAGCTCACTACAGGGGGCCGGTGATGGCTACACCTTC. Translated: CASSLQGAGDGYTF.

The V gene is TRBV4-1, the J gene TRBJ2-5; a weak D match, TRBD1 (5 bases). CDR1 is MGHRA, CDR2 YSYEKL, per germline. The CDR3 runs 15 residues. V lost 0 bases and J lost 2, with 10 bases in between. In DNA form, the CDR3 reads TGCGCCAGCAGCCAAGATCGGCAGGGTCAAGAGACCCAGTACTTC. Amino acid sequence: CASSQDRQGQETQYF.

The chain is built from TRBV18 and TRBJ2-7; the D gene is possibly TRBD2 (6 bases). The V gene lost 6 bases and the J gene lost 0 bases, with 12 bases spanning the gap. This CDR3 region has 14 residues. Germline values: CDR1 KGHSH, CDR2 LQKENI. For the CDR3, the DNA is TGTGCCAGCTCTAGCGGACTGAGCTCCTACGAGCAGTACTTC. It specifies CASSSGLSSYEQYF.

DNA for the CDR3: TGTGCCTGGAATCACGGGGTCCAAGAGACCCAGTACTTC. The encoded protein is CAWNHGVQETQYF. The chain combines TRBV30 with TRBJ2-5; a weak D match, TRBD2 (5 bases). Per germline, CDR1 GTSNPN and CDR2 SVGIG (reference sequence). Trimming took off 4 bases at V and 1 base at J, with 10 bases between the two ends. The CDR3 is made up of 13 amino acids.

Here the CDR3 reads CASSPGHAYGYTF. The CDR3 DNA reads TGCGCCAGCAGCCCAGGACATGCCTATGGCTACACCTTC. The gene calls are TRBV4-3 and TRBJ1-2; D possibly corresponds to TRBD1 (5 bases). The CDR3 spans 13 residues. CDR1 LGHNA and CDR2 YSLEER come from the germline V gene. Trimming pared 4 bases from V and 4 bases from J, leaving 10 bases between.

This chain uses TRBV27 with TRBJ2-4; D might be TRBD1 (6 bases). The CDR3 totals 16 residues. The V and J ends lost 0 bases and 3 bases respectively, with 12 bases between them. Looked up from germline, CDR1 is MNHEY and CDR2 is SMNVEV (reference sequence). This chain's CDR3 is CASSLSVQGHKNIQYF. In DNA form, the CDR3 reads TGTGCCAGCAGTTTATCTGTCCAGGGACACAAAAACATTCAGTACTTC.

The CDR3: CASSQVLLAGGSYEQYF. The CDR3 DNA is TGCGCCAGCAGCCAAGTTCTACTAGCGGGGGGCTCCTACGAGCAGTACTTC. The chain couples TRBV4-1 to TRBJ2-7; 12 nucleotides line up with TRBD2. J was trimmed by 0 bases and V by 1 base; bases with no gene match: 4. CDR1 is MGHRA, CDR2 YSYEKL, per germline. The CDR3 has 17 amino acids.

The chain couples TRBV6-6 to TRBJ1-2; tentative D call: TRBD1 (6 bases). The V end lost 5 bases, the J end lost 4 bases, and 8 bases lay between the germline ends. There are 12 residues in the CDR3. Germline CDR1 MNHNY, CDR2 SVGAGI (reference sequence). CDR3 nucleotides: TGTGCCAGCAGTATGGACAGCTATGGCTACACCTTC. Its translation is CASSMDSYGYTF.

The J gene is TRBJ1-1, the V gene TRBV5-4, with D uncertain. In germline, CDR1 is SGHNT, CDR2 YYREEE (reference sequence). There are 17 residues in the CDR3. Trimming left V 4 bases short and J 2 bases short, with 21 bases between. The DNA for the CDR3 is TGTGCCAGCAGCCCGATGGGTGGACCTGGAGGAAACACTGAAGCTTTCTTT. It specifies CASSPMGGPGGNTEAFF.

CDR3 coding DNA: TGTGCCAGCAGCCGCTACAATGAGCAGTTCTTC. It translates to CASSRYNEQFF. This rearrangement joins TRBV28 to TRBJ2-1; D remains ambiguous. CDR3 size: 11 residues. The germline V gene encodes CDR1 MDHEN and CDR2 SYDVKM. Trimming cost V 6 bases and J 3 bases, with 3 bases left between them.